These T cell receptor beta chains were read from a single sample in a study of blood T cell repertoires in COVID-19. The repertoire was sequenced with immunoSEQ multiplex PCR; TCRdb's copy has only in-frame clones and lacks some. This sample has 200,000 to 250,000 clones; around 80% occur once, and the top ten carry 10%. The sequenced sample consisted of peripheral blood. These receptors were taken from a woman aged 80 or older with acute or convalescent COVID-19. Both conserved end residues are part of each CDR3. Each record gives: V gene, J gene, clone size, D gene, CDR3 protein, CDR3 DNA. The D gene is left open where the match is weak. Where a row states a size, it is once, few, many or the class of an expanded clone; other rows omit it.

TRBV5-6	TRBJ2-5	-	-	CASSSLLRGLGETQYF	TGTGCCAGCAGTTCTTTACTCAGGGGATTAGGGGAGACCCAGTACTTC
TRBV14	TRBJ2-1	-	-	CASSRGRSEQFF	TGTGCCAGCAGCCGGGGGCGTTCGGAGCAGTTCTTC
TRBV19	TRBJ2-1	-	TRBD1	CASSSPPGTGRYNEQFF	TGTGCCAGTAGTTCCCCCCCCGGGACAGGGCGCTACAATGAGCAGTTCTTC
TRBV5-4	TRBJ2-6	-	-	CASKQGLGAAGANVLTF	TGTGCCAGCAAACAGGGCCTCGGAGCCGCTGGGGCCAACGTCCTGACTTTC
TRBV5-1	TRBJ1-1	few	TRBD1	CASSLVGQGTEAFF	TGCGCCAGCAGCTTGGTGGGACAGGGGACTGAAGCTTTCTTT
TRBV7-2	TRBJ2-4	-	-	CASSLALGAAPLAKNIQYF	TGTGCCAGCAGCTTAGCGCTTGGGGCCGCACCCCTAGCCAAAAACATTCAGTACTTC
TRBV9	TRBJ1-2	-	TRBD1	CASSGWTGGEDGYTF	TGTGCCAGCAGCGGGTGGACAGGGGGCGAGGATGGCTACACCTTC
TRBV9	TRBJ1-4	-	TRBD1	CASSVSSGTGYPNEKLFF	TGTGCCAGCAGCGTCTCTTCCGGGACAGGGTATCCCAATGAAAAACTGTTTTTT
TRBV30	TRBJ2-3	-	TRBD2	CAEALNAGGNTDTQYF	TGTGCCGAGGCCCTCAACGCGGGGGGGAACACAGATACGCAGTATTTT
TRBV11-3	TRBJ2-2	-	-	CASSWEQATGELFF	TGTGCCAGCAGCTGGGAGCAAGCTACCGGGGAGCTGTTTTTT
TRBV27	TRBJ1-2	-	TRBD1	CASSGTGEGYTF	TGTGCCAGCAGTGGGACAGGGGAAGGCTACACCTTC
TRBV11-3	TRBJ2-5	-	TRBD1	CASSFEVGAGGEETQYF	TGTGCCAGCAGCTTCGAAGTAGGGGCAGGGGGCGAGGAGACCCAGTACTTC
TRBV5-1	TRBJ1-1	once	-	CASSSGVGQDTEAFF	TGCGCCAGCAGCTCGGGGGTGGGGCAGGATACTGAAGCTTTCTTT
TRBV27	TRBJ1-2	few	-	CASSFLRGYGNYGYTF	TGTGCCAGCAGTTTCCTCAGGGGATATGGAAACTATGGCTACACCTTC
TRBV5-4	TRBJ2-2	-	-	CASSLTGSQTGELFF	TGTGCCAGCAGCCTCACGGGTTCGCAGACCGGGGAGCTGTTTTTT
TRBV19	TRBJ2-1	-	TRBD1	CASSKQGWGYNEQFF	TGTGCCAGTAGTAAACAGGGGTGGGGTTACAATGAGCAGTTCTTC
TRBV30	TRBJ1-3	few	TRBD1	CACQGAFGNTIYF	TGTGCCTGCCAGGGGGCATTTGGAAACACCATATATTTT
TRBV6-5	TRBJ2-7	-	TRBD2	CASSLGLAGPYEQYF	TGTGCCAGCAGTTTAGGACTAGCGGGACCCTACGAGCAGTACTTC
TRBV30	TRBJ1-6	-	TRBD1	CAWAGGDRGLRNSPLHF	TGTGCCTGGGCTGGCGGGGACAGGGGGTTGCGGAATTCACCCCTCCACTTT
TRBV4-3	TRBJ2-6	-	-	CASSQEDARGGANVLTF	TGCGCCAGCAGCCAAGAAGACGCCAGAGGTGGGGCCAACGTCCTGACTTTC
TRBV27	TRBJ2-7	-	TRBD1	CASRRGTAMTYEQYF	TGTGCCAGCAGGAGAGGGACAGCCATGACCTACGAGCAGTACTTC
TRBV11-2	TRBJ2-5	-	TRBD2	CASSLAYSGRARETQYF	TGTGCCAGCAGCTTAGCCTACAGCGGGAGGGCCCGGGAGACCCAGTACTTC
TRBV29-1	TRBJ1-1	-	TRBD1	CSTSTGNVNTEAFF	TGCAGCACCTCGACAGGGAATGTGAACACTGAAGCTTTCTTT
TRBV30	TRBJ1-2	-	TRBD1	CAWSVDRVEGYTF	TGTGCCTGGAGTGTAGACAGGGTCGAAGGCTACACCTTC
TRBV30	TRBJ1-5	-	-	CAWSTYSSVGQPQHF	TGTGCCTGGAGTACATACTCTAGCGTAGGTCAGCCCCAGCATTTT
TRBV19	TRBJ1-5	-	-	CASSMAQIKPQHF	TGTGCCAGTAGTATGGCTCAGATCAAGCCCCAGCATTTT
TRBV3-1/TRBV3-2	TRBJ1-3	-	-	CASSSGEIPGNTIYF	TGTGCCAGCAGCTCCGGAGAGATCCCTGGAAACACCATATATTTT
TRBV6-5	TRBJ1-5	-	-	CASSYSENSNQPQHF	TGTGCCAGCAGTTACTCGGAGAATAGCAATCAGCCCCAGCATTTT
TRBV29-1	TRBJ1-1	-	-	CSVECGSTEAFF	TGCAGCGTTGAATGTGGCAGCACTGAAGCTTTCTTT
TRBV5-1	TRBJ2-3	-	TRBD2	CASSLLTSGSTDTQYF	TGCGCCAGCAGCTTGTTGACTAGCGGGAGTACAGATACGCAGTATTTT
TRBV4-1	TRBJ1-4	once	TRBD1	CASSQEYGQGYEKLFF	TGCGCCAGCAGCCAAGAATACGGACAGGGTTATGAAAAACTGTTTTTT